This T cell receptor (beta chain) was documented in a study of cytomegalovirus exposure and HLA in healthy donors. At the level of the study: Unique TCR beta sequences numbering some 110 million came from 150 million to 200 million T cells in an earlier analysis. Assignment to the Caucasian-associated ancestry cluster applied to less than 85% of the roughly 420 genotyped donors.

Regarding the study as a whole: TCR beta chain V- and J-gene trimming was linked, in a later analysis, to a missense variant in DCLRE1C. As a later analysis showed, several of the most significant clusters appeared to be linked to common viral pathogens.

This clone has only a few counts. The antigen is not known. The PCR had 60 Vbeta and 13 Jbeta primers. Measured with immunoSEQ multiplex PCR; TCRdb has only the in-frame clones, and not every one. Of under 200,000 clones listed, about 75% were seen once; the top ten hold about 8%. After removal of 5 bases from V and 2 bases from J, the junction contained 13 bases not matched to a gene. CDR1 is MDHEN, CDR2 SYDVKM, per germline. The CDR3 sequence is 18 residues long. This chain links TRBV28 with TRBJ2-7; 12 bases are a match to TRBD2. This sequence originates from a woman between 40 and 55 years old in good health and CMV-seropositive. Sequences were obtained from PBMCs. The CDR3 is CASSGTPSGRAVPYEQYF. The CDR3 DNA is TGTGCCAGCAGTGGGACCCCTAGCGGGAGGGCCGTCCCCTACGAGCAGTACTTC.